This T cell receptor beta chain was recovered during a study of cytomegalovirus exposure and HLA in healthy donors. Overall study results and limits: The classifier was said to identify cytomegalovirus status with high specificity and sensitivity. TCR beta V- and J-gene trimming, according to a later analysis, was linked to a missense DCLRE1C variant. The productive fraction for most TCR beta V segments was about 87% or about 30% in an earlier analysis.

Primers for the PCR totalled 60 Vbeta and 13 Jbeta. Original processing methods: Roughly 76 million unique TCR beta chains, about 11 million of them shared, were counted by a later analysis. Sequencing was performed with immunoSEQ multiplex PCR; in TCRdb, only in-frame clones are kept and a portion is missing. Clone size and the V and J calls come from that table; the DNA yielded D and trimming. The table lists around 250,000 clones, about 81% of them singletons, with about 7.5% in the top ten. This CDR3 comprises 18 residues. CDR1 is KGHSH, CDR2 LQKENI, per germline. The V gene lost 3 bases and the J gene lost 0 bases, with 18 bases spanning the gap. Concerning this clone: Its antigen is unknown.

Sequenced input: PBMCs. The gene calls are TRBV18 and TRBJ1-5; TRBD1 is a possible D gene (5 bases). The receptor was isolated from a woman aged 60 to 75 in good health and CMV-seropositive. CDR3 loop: CASSPLDLLGDSNQPQHF. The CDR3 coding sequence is TGTGCCAGCTCACCCCTGGACCTGCTAGGGGATAGCAATCAGCCCCAGCATTTT.